These 19 T cell receptor beta chains came from one sample sequenced in a study of T cells in tumors after PD-1 blockade. Clones were read by immunoSEQ multiplex PCR, and TCRdb kept only the in-frame ones, dropping some. The sample includes roughly 20,000 clones, 81% seen only once; the top ten take roughly 25%. The specimen comprised PBMCs, sampled after anti-PD-1 therapy. The receptor source for this set is a human donor with advanced basal cell or squamous cell carcinoma (not recorded which).

The chain is built from TRBV6-2 or TRBV6-3 and TRBJ2-2; D unclear. The V gene lost 0 bases and the J gene lost 0 bases, with 14 bases spanning the gap. Germline CDR1 is MNHEY and CDR2 is SVGEGT. The CDR3 spans 18 residues. The CDR3 loop reads CASSYSPFRQTNTGELFF. The CDR3 nucleotides read TGTGCCAGCAGTTACTCTCCCTTCCGGCAGACGAACACCGGGGAGCTGTTTTTT.

The genes are TRBV7-2 and TRBJ1-4, with a tentative D call TRBD1 (5 bases). CDR3 length: 16 amino acids. CDR1 and CDR2 (germline): SGHTA, FQGNSA. V was clipped by 5 bases and J by 2 bases, with 15 bases between them. In DNA, the CDR3 is TGTGCCAGCAGCCCTGAGTGGGACCGGACTAATGAAAAACTGTTTTTT. Translation: CASSPEWDRTNEKLFF.

This clone came up a few times. As DNA, the CDR3 is TGCGCCAGCAGCATAGACGGACAGGGTAAAAATTCACCCCTCCACTTT. This codes for CASSIDGQGKNSPLHF. The rearrangement links TRBV5-1 to TRBJ1-6, with 8 bases identical to TRBD1. This CDR3 contains 16 residues. V shed 4 bases and J 7 bases; nucleotides not matched to a gene: 10. Germline assignment: CDR1 SGHRS and CDR2 YFSETQ.

This chain connects TRBV19 to TRBJ2-5; 9 positions match TRBD1. The length of the CDR3 is 15 residues. CDR1 and CDR2 (germline): LNHDA, SQIVND (reference sequence). Unmatched junction bases numbered 9, after V lost 6 bases and J lost 4 bases. CDR3 nucleotide sequence: TGTGCCAGTAGCCCCGGGACAGGGTGGGGAGAGACCCAGTACTTC. This codes for CASSPGTGWGETQYF.

This chain joins TRBV7-8 and TRBJ2-3; D perhaps matches TRBD1 (6 bases). Germline V lookup: CDR1 SGHVS, CDR2 FQNEAQ. The length of the CDR3 is 16 residues. The V gene lost 5 bases and the J gene lost 3 bases, with 18 bases spanning the gap. The CDR3 here is CASSPRTEGSTDTQYF. The CDR3 nucleotides are TGTGCCAGCAGCCCCAGGACAGAAGGATCTACAGATACGCAGTATTTT. Full variable domain (missing parts from reference TRBV7-8 and TRBJ2-3): GAGVSQSPRYKVAKRGQDVALRCDPISGHVSLFWYQQALGQGPEFLTYFQNEAQLDKSGLPSDRFFAERPEGSVSTLKIQRTQQEDSAVYLCASSPRTEGSTDTQYFGPGTRLTVL.

The chain employs TRBV4-1 and TRBJ2-3; maybe TRBD1 (6 bases). Deletions cut 4 bases from V and 0 bases from J, with 11 bases between. Germline CDR1 and CDR2: MGHRA and YSYEKL. The CDR3 is 15 residues long. CDR3 sequence reads: CASSRGQISTDTQYF. DNA of the CDR3: TGCGCCAGCAGCCGAGGACAGATAAGCACAGATACGCAGTATTTT.

The V and J genes are TRBV5-1 and TRBJ1-1; D is undetermined. The CDR3 covers 14 residues. From germline, CDR1 is SGHRS and CDR2 YFSETQ. Trimming took 2 bases from V and 7 from J, leaving 15 bases between them. The CDR3 bases are TGCGCCAGCAGCTTCTACGGGGATGAGGGTGAAGCTTTCTTT. Protein product: CASSFYGDEGEAFF.

V gene TRBV18 combines with J gene TRBJ2-5; D gene uncertain. This CDR3 has 15 amino acids. CDR1 is KGHSH, CDR2 LQKENI, per germline. The germline V and J ends were trimmed by 1 base and 5 bases, with 14 bases remaining between them. DNA of the CDR3: TGTGCCAGCTCACCACGCAGAATCTTGGGGGAGACCCAGTACTTC. This encodes CASSPRRILGETQYF.

The chain joins TRBV5-4 to TRBJ2-7; maybe TRBD1 (5 bases). Germline V gene sequence: CDR1 SGHNT, CDR2 YYREEE (reference sequence). The CDR3 covers 14 residues. V lost 4 bases and J 0 bases, leaving 11 bases between the germline ends. CDR3 residues: CASSPAGNSYEQYF. As DNA, the CDR3 is TGTGCCAGCAGCCCCGCAGGGAACTCCTACGAGCAGTACTTC.

The chain uses TRBV7-9 and TRBJ2-7; tentatively, D is TRBD1 (6 bases). V was cut by 1 base and J by 5 bases, with 9 bases left in between. This CDR3 has 13 amino acids. Germline CDR1 is SEHNR and CDR2 is FQNEAQ (reference sequence). As DNA, the CDR3 is TGTGCCAGCAGCTTAGTCTACAGGGACGAGCAGTACTTC. This gives the protein CASSLVYRDEQYF.

This rearrangement joins TRBV28 to TRBJ2-7; 11 bases match TRBD2. Germline V gene sequence: CDR1 MDHEN, CDR2 SYDVKM. The CDR3 contains 17 residues. V gave up 2 bases and J gave up 4 bases; unmatched junction bases: 10. The CDR3 sequence is CASSLGSGRADSYEQYF. The CDR3 DNA reads TGTGCCAGCAGTTTAGGTAGCGGGAGGGCCGATTCTTACGAGCAGTACTTC.

The chain is built from TRBV6-1 and TRBJ1-6; 9 bases are shared with TRBD1. CDR1 MNHNS and CDR2 SASEGT come from the germline V gene. The CDR3 covers 17 residues. After removal of 1 base from V and 6 bases from J, the junction contained 7 bases not matched to a gene. The CDR3 sequence is CASSEGPAGQGNSPLHF. The CDR3 DNA reads as TGTGCCAGCAGTGAAGGACCAGCGGGACAGGGTAATTCACCCCTCCACTTT.

The chain carries TRBV15 and TRBJ2-2, with TRBD2 matching over 7 bases. Germline V gene lookup returns CDR1 LNHNV and CDR2 YYDKDF (reference sequence). CDR3 length: 15 amino acids. V lost 4 bases and J lost 4; bases outside the gene matches: 6. This chain's CDR3 is CATSKLGGSTGELFF. The CDR3 DNA reads as TGTGCCACCAGCAAATTGGGGGGGAGCACCGGGGAGCTGTTTTTT.

The chain carries TRBV29-1 and TRBJ2-2, with no clear D. Trimming shortened V by 5 bases and J by 4 bases, and 14 bases separated the two germline ends. CDR1 and CDR2 (germline): SQVTM, ANQGSEA. This CDR3 contains 14 residues. The CDR3: CSVRTTASTGELFF. CDR3 nucleotides: TGCAGCGTTCGGACCACGGCGAGCACCGGGGAGCTGTTTTTT.

The rearrangement uses TRBV6-2 or TRBV6-3 and TRBJ2-2; 8 bases fit TRBD2. J gave up 4 bases and V 6 bases, and 10 bases lay outside the gene matches. Germline V gene sequence: CDR1 MNHEY, CDR2 SVGEGT. There are 16 residues in the CDR3. The CDR3 sequence: CASSREGQGATGELFF. The CDR3 DNA is TGTGCCAGCAGCCGGGAGGGTCAAGGTGCCACCGGGGAGCTGTTTTTT.

The J gene is TRBJ2-5, the V gene TRBV11-3; 9 nucleotides align to TRBD1. This CDR3 comprises 18 residues. Germline loops: CDR1 SGHNT, CDR2 YENEEA. Germline trimming cut 3 bases from V and 1 base from J; bases unmatched to any gene: 12. CDR3 residues: CASSFGGIQGAVQETQYF. The DNA of the CDR3 is TGTGCCAGCAGCTTTGGGGGTATACAGGGGGCTGTCCAAGAGACCCAGTACTTC.

V usage is TRBV18 and J usage is TRBJ1-3; D gene ambiguous. Trimming stripped 2 bases from V and 0 bases from J, with 5 bases between. The germline V gene has CDR1 KGHSH and CDR2 LQKENI. This CDR3 has 14 residues. CDR3: CASSPWGSGNTIYF. In DNA form, the CDR3 reads TGTGCCAGCTCACCATGGGGCTCTGGAAACACCATATATTTT.

The chain is built from TRBV4-1 and TRBJ1-4, with D perhaps matching TRBD1 (6 bases). The CDR3 sequence is 12 residues long. V was cut by 0 bases and J by 11 bases, with 7 bases left in between. The germline V gene encodes CDR1 MGHRA and CDR2 YSYEKL. The CDR3 bases are TGCGCCAGCAGCCAAGATACAGGGAAACTGTTTTTT. This encodes CASSQDTGKLFF.

This clone is a singleton in its sample. The rearrangement uses TRBV27 and TRBJ2-2; tentatively, D is TRBD2 (6 bases). Trimming pared 6 bases from V and 8 bases from J, leaving 13 bases between. Germline loops: CDR1 MNHEY, CDR2 SMNVEV (reference sequence). The CDR3 extends over 13 amino acids. As DNA, the CDR3 is TGTGCCAGCAGCCCGTGGGGGGTAGGGGAGCTGTTTTTT. Encoded protein: CASSPWGVGELFF.